Listed here are 31 T cell receptor beta chains from one sample, sequenced in a study of T cell clonotyping in hematopoietic cell transplantation. This table comes from immunoSEQ multiplex PCR, and its TCRdb copy is limited to in-frame clones, with some not included. The table has 10,000 to 15,000 clones, more than 80% seen once. Source material: peripheral blood mononuclear cells. All receptors derive from a man aged 25-45 years in good health. Some clones in this sample may be carry-over from other donors' samples.

CDR3 protein: CASSPLAGGPLGYNEQFF. The CDR3 region has the DNA TGTGCCAGCAGCCCTCTAGCGGGAGGGCCTCTCGGCTACAATGAGCAGTTCTTC. The chain uses TRBV7-2 and TRBJ2-1, with 12 nucleotides matching TRBD2. This CDR3 contains 18 residues. V lost 5 bases to trimming and J lost 3 bases; unmatched junction nucleotides: 11. Germline V gene data show CDR1 as SGHTA and CDR2 as FQGNSA.

The V and J genes are TRBV4-3 and TRBJ2-3; D might be TRBD2 (5 bases). The CDR3 consists of 14 residues. CDR1 and CDR2 from the germline V gene are LGHNA and YSLEER. The V end was cut by 0 bases, the J end by 8 bases, with 12 bases between. DNA of the CDR3: TGCGCCAGCAGCCAAGAATGGGTCGAGGGTACGCAGTATTTT. This sequence encodes CASSQEWVEGTQYF.

The rearrangement joins TRBV9 to TRBJ2-3, with 13 bases identical to TRBD2. Germline V lookup: CDR1 SGDLS, CDR2 YYNGEE. There are 16 residues in the CDR3. V shed 3 bases, J shed 6 bases, and the junction held 7 bases outside the gene matches. The CDR3 is CASSGTSGGALDTQYF. For the CDR3, the DNA is TGTGCCAGCAGCGGCACTAGCGGGGGGGCCTTGGATACGCAGTATTTT. Full variable domain (remainder filled in from reference TRBV9 and TRBJ2-3): DSGVTQTPKHLITATGQRVTLRCSPRSGDLSVYWYQQSLDQGLQFLIQYYNGEERAKGNILERFSAQQFPDLHSELNLSSLELGDSALYFCASSGTSGGALDTQYFGPGTRLTVL.

The chain links TRBV11-2 to TRBJ2-7, with a weak D call TRBD1 (5 bases). Between the trimmed V and J ends, which lost 0 bases and 1 base, there was a span of 13 bases. Germline V gene sequence: CDR1 SGHAT, CDR2 FQNNGV. CDR3 length: 16 amino acids. CDR3 amino acids: CASSLEQDPGSYEQYF. In nucleotides, the CDR3 is TGTGCCAGCAGCTTAGAGCAGGACCCAGGGTCCTACGAGCAGTACTTC. The variable domain in full, with the rest retrieved from reference TRBV11-2 and TRBJ2-7, is EAGVAQSPRYKIIEKRQSVAFWCNPISGHATLYWYQQILGQGPKLLIQFQNNGVVDDSQLPKDRFSAERLKGVDSTLKIQPAKLEDSAVYLCASSLEQDPGSYEQYFGPGTRLTVT.

J is TRBJ2-1 and V is TRBV5-6; possibly TRBD2 for D (5 bases). The CDR3 contains 14 residues. Germline loops: CDR1 SGHDT, CDR2 YYEEEE. V gave up 4 bases and J gave up 10 bases, with 18 bases separating them. The CDR3 region is CASSPAGSPREQFF. The CDR3 DNA sequence: TGTGCCAGCAGCCCGGCTGGGAGCCCCAGAGAGCAGTTCTTC.

The chain uses TRBV9 and TRBJ1-1, with D unresolved. V lost 4 bases and J 5 bases, leaving 12 bases between the germline ends. Per the germline V gene, CDR1 is SGDLS and CDR2 is YYNGEE. The length of the CDR3 is 13 residues. The CDR3 DNA is TGTGCCAGCAGCCCCCAGGTGAGGACTGAAGCTTTCTTT. It specifies CASSPQVRTEAFF.

This clone appeared a few times. The chain carries TRBV30 and TRBJ1-4, with D tentatively TRBD1 (5 bases). The CDR3 contains 14 residues. The V end lost 3 bases, the J end lost 7 bases, and 15 bases lay between the germline ends. CDR1 GTSNPN and CDR2 SVGIG come from the germline V gene (reference sequence). CDR3 residues: CAWRAKGQTEKLFF. The CDR3 nucleotides are TGTGCCTGGAGGGCCAAGGGGCAGACTGAAAAACTGTTTTTT.

This clone has a single count. The chain joins TRBV29-1 to TRBJ1-3; D unclear. The ends were cut back, 3 bases at V and 0 bases at J, with 6 bases in the middle. Germline loops: CDR1 SQVTM, CDR2 ANQGSEA. The CDR3 loop spans 13 amino acids. The CDR3 reads CSVDGGSGNTIYF. The CDR3 region has the DNA TGCAGCGTTGACGGTGGCTCTGGAAACACCATATATTTT.

This chain links TRBV30 with TRBJ2-3; D is unresolved. Trimming took off 2 bases at V and 6 bases at J, with 9 bases between the two ends. Germline values: CDR1 GTSNPN, CDR2 SVGIG (reference sequence). The CDR3 totals 12 residues. The CDR3 DNA is TGTGCCTGGAGTCGATTGGGGGATACGCAGTATTTT. Translated: CAWSRLGDTQYF.

This clone has just a few counts. The V gene is TRBV7-3, the J gene TRBJ1-1, with a possible D match to TRBD1 (5 bases). CDR3 length: 14 residues. Trimming removed 2 bases from V and 4 bases from J, with 11 bases in between. The germline CDR1 and CDR2 sequences are SGHTA and FQGTGA. The CDR3, as DNA: TGTGCCAGCAGCTTAGGGTCCCAGGGCACTGAAGCTTTCTTT. This codes for CASSLGSQGTEAFF.

V and J are TRBV2 and TRBJ2-7; no firm D call. CDR3 size: 13 residues. V shed 5 bases and J shed 0 bases, with 8 bases lying between them. In germline, CDR1 is SNHLY, CDR2 FYNNEI. Written as DNA, the CDR3 is TGTGCCAGCAGTCCACAGTCCTCCTACGAGCAGTACTTC. Translated: CASSPQSSYEQYF.

This sequence joins TRBV6-1 and TRBJ1-4; D is uncertain. Looked up from germline, CDR1 is MNHNS and CDR2 is SASEGT. The CDR3 totals 12 residues. Trimming pared 6 bases from V and 8 bases from J, leaving 10 bases between. CDR3 protein: CASSAGGEKLFF. CDR3 coding DNA: TGTGCCAGCAGCGCAGGTGGGGAAAAACTGTTTTTT.

The V call is TRBV5-6, the J call TRBJ1-1, with 7 nucleotides matching TRBD1. The CDR3 is made up of 15 amino acids. V was clipped by 2 bases and J by 1 base; unmatched bases: 5. CDR1 and CDR2 (germline): SGHDT, YYEEEE. CDR3 sequence: CASSFWDRENTEAFF. The CDR3 nucleotides are TGTGCCAGCAGCTTCTGGGACAGAGAGAACACTGAAGCTTTCTTT.

The chain uses TRBV2 and TRBJ2-2; D is unresolved. The V gene lost 4 bases and the J gene lost 4 bases, with 10 bases spanning the gap. Germline loops: CDR1 SNHLY, CDR2 FYNNEI. The CDR3 sequence is 14 residues long. CDR3 bases: TGTGCCAGCAGTGTGGCGACGGGCACCGGGGAGCTGTTTTTT. This gives the protein CASSVATGTGELFF.

The rearrangement uses TRBV6-5 and TRBJ1-6; 7 nucleotides match TRBD1. Trimming at V came to 6 bases and at J to 7 bases, leaving 6 bases not matched to a gene. Per the germline V gene, CDR1 is MNHEY and CDR2 is SVGAGI. CDR3 length equals 14 residues. The CDR3 bases are TGTGCCAGCAGCGCCCAGGGGGAGAATTCACCCCTCCACTTT. Its translation is CASSAQGENSPLHF.

The gene calls are TRBV6-1 and TRBJ2-4; 7 positions match TRBD1. The germline CDR1 and CDR2 sequences are MNHNS and SASEGT. CDR3 length equals 14 residues. Trimming removed 5 bases from V and 8 bases from J; junction bases left unmatched: 9. CDR3 nucleotide sequence: TGTGCCAGCAGTCTCCGACAGGGTCTGGACATTCAGTACTTC. Protein product: CASSLRQGLDIQYF.

The chain couples TRBV13 to TRBJ1-1; TRBD1 agrees at 8 bases. There are 15 residues in the CDR3. V dropped 9 bases and J dropped 6; count of bases not matched to a gene: 15. The germline CDR1 and CDR2 sequences are PRHDT and FYEKMQ (reference sequence). The chain's CDR3 is CASVNGVDRVPEAFF. The CDR3 DNA reads as TGTGCCAGTGTCAATGGCGTGGACAGGGTCCCTGAAGCTTTCTTT.

The chain is built from TRBV27 and TRBJ1-5; D gene unclear. Germline loops: CDR1 MNHEY, CDR2 SMNVEV (reference sequence). V was trimmed by 3 bases and J by 4 bases, leaving 10 bases between them. This CDR3 contains 14 residues. Here the CDR3 reads CASSLRWENQPQHF. DNA of the CDR3: TGTGCCAGCAGTTTGAGGTGGGAGAATCAGCCCCAGCATTTT.

This chain connects TRBV7-2 to TRBJ1-1; no definite D call. Germline lookup yields CDR1 SGHTA and CDR2 FQGNSA. The CDR3 is 11 amino acids. V shed 2 bases and J shed 7 bases, with 5 bases lying between them. The CDR3 region is CASSLRSEAFF. As DNA, the CDR3 is TGTGCCAGCAGCTTAAGGAGTGAAGCTTTCTTT. Full variable domain (missing parts from reference TRBV7-2 and TRBJ1-1): GAGVSQSPSNKVTEKGKDVELRCDPISGHTALYWYRQSLGQGLEFLIYFQGNSAPDKSGLPSDRFSAERTGGSVSTLTIQRTQQEDSAVYLCASSLRSEAFFGQGTRLTVV.

This clone occurred once. The chain joins TRBV4-3 to TRBJ1-1; 8 bases align to TRBD1. Germline CDR1 reads LGHNA; CDR2 reads YSLEER. The CDR3 runs 14 residues. J lost 12 bases, V lost 1 base, and 10 bases had no gene match. This chain's CDR3 is CASSQVYGQGVTFF. The CDR3 DNA reads as TGCGCCAGCAGCCAAGTTTACGGACAGGGTGTAACTTTCTTT.

The V gene is TRBV27, the J gene TRBJ1-1; no reliable D call. The germline gives CDR1 MNHEY, CDR2 SMNVEV (reference sequence). This CDR3 has 13 residues. Trimming took off 8 bases at V and 1 base at J, with 11 bases between the two ends. The CDR3 bases are TGTGCCAGCCGCCGGCGGCCGAACACTGAAGCTTTCTTT. Its protein is CASRRRPNTEAFF.

This chain connects TRBV6-6 to TRBJ2-3; tentative D call: TRBD1 (6 bases). Germline V gene data show CDR1 as MNHNY and CDR2 as SVGAGI (reference sequence). Trimming removed 10 bases at V and 6 bases at J, with 20 bases between. The CDR3 runs 14 residues. As DNA, the CDR3 is TGTGCCACCCTGACAGGCGCAGGCTCTGATACGCAGTATTTT. It translates to CATLTGAGSDTQYF.

The chain links TRBV6-5 to TRBJ1-1, with D unclear. The V gene's germline CDR1 is MNHEY and CDR2 SVGAGI. V was clipped by 7 bases and J by 1 base, with 10 bases between them. The length of the CDR3 is 13 residues. The CDR3 sequence is CASKQRANTEAFF. For the CDR3, the DNA is TGTGCCAGCAAACAGAGGGCGAACACTGAAGCTTTCTTT.

The rearrangement uses TRBV11-3 and TRBJ1-4; TRBD1 is a possible D gene (6 bases). There are 14 residues in the CDR3. Trimming took 3 bases from V and 3 from J, leaving 8 bases between them. CDR1 is SGHNT, CDR2 YENEEA, per germline. The CDR3 protein is CASSLDRPNEKLFF. The CDR3 nucleotides are TGTGCCAGCAGCTTGGACAGACCTAATGAAAAACTGTTTTTT.

This clone was seen just once. The rearrangement joins TRBV11-2 to TRBJ1-2; no clear D. The V end lost 1 base, the J end lost 7 bases, and 10 bases lay between the germline ends. The germline V gene encodes CDR1 SGHAT and CDR2 FQNNGV. The length of the CDR3 is 13 residues. CDR3 region: CASSLVTGSGYTF. The CDR3 nucleotides read TGTGCCAGCAGCTTAGTTACGGGCTCTGGCTACACCTTC.

V is TRBV5-5 and J is TRBJ2-7; the D gene is possibly TRBD2 (5 bases). Germline loops: CDR1 SGHKS, CDR2 YYEKEE (reference sequence). This CDR3 spans 13 amino acids. Deletions cut 0 bases from V and 6 bases from J, with 10 bases between. DNA for the CDR3: TGTGCCAGCAGCTTGGCGGACTGGGGCGAGCAGTACTTC. Protein: CASSLADWGEQYF. Complete variable domain (other parts from reference TRBV5-5 and TRBJ2-7): DAGVTQSPTHLIKTRGQQVTLRCSPISGHKSVSWYQQVLGQGPQFIFQYYEKEERGRGNFPDRFSARQFPNYSSELNVNALLLGDSALYLCASSLADWGEQYFGPGTRLTVT.

J is TRBJ2-5 and V is TRBV29-1; D may be TRBD1 (6 bases). CDR1 and CDR2 (germline): SQVTM, ANQGSEA. The V gene lost 6 bases and the J gene lost 1 base, with 6 bases spanning the gap. The CDR3 loop spans 11 amino acids. CDR3 bases: TGCAGCGTGGGGGCCCAAGAGACCCAGTACTTC. This sequence encodes CSVGAQETQYF.

For the CDR3, the DNA is TGTGCCAGCAGCAACGCCGGGACAGGGGACGAGCAGTACTTC. Translating gives CASSNAGTGDEQYF. The chain combines TRBV21-1 with TRBJ2-7; the D call TRBD1 from the table was never checked on the DNA. TRBV21-1 is assigned pseudogene status. CDR3 length: 14 amino acids.

The DNA of the CDR3 is TGTGCCAGCAGCCAAGTGTATGCGTACGACAGGGGGCGCACAGATACGCAGTATTTT. Its translation is CASSQVYAYDRGRTDTQYF. The V gene is TRBV4-2, the J gene TRBJ2-3; 10 bases fit TRBD1. V lost 1 base and J lost 1; bases outside the gene matches: 11. The germline gives CDR1 LGHNA, CDR2 YNFKEQ. CDR3 size: 19 residues.

This clone was seen a few times. The chain recombines TRBV5-1 with TRBJ1-1; TRBD1 is a possible D gene (5 bases). This CDR3 region has 14 residues. In germline, CDR1 is SGHRS, CDR2 YFSETQ. V gave up 2 bases and J gave up 0 bases, with 8 bases separating them. DNA of the CDR3: TGCGCCAGCAGCTTATCACAGGTGAACACTGAAGCTTTCTTT. Its translation is CASSLSQVNTEAFF.

The chain has TRBV5-6 and TRBJ1-5; TRBD1 is a possible D gene (5 bases). CDR3 length: 15 amino acids. Trimming left V 4 bases short and J 0 bases short, with 11 bases between. The germline CDR1 and CDR2 sequences are SGHDT and YYEEEE. The CDR3 spells CASSGGPNSNQPQHF. CDR3 in DNA: TGTGCCAGCAGCGGGGGACCAAATAGCAATCAGCCCCAGCATTTT.